The 9 T cell receptor beta chains reported below all come from one sample, sequenced in a study of blood T cell repertoires in COVID-19. Method: immunoSEQ multiplex PCR; TCRdb's copy keeps in-frame clones and lacks some. The table lists over 250,000 clones, 70% to 90% of them singletons. Sequencing input: peripheral blood. These receptor sequences come from a woman aged 45-65 years with COVID-19, enrolled during active disease.

V gene TRBV19 combines with J gene TRBJ1-6; 8 bases align to TRBD1. With 7 bases clipped from V and 6 bases from J, the junction kept 8 bases outside the gene matches. The germline V gene encodes CDR1 LNHDA and CDR2 SQIVND (reference sequence). CDR3 length equals 15 residues. CDR3 DNA: TGTGCCAGTAAAATTCAGGGGGCCGGTAATTCACCCCTCCACTTT. Its protein product is CASKIQGAGNSPLHF. The full variable domain, completed using reference TRBV19 and TRBJ1-6, is DGGITQSPKYLFRKEGQNVTLSCEQNLNHDAMYWYRQDPGQGLRLIYYSQIVNDFQKGDIAEGYSVSREKKESFPLTVTSAQKNPTAFYLCASKIQGAGNSPLHFGNGTRLTVT.

The chain is built from TRBV18 and TRBJ1-1; a weak D match, TRBD1 (6 bases). This CDR3 spans 14 amino acids. The germline CDR1 and CDR2 sequences are KGHSH and LQKENI. V lost 2 bases and J 1 base, leaving 8 bases between the germline ends. CDR3 bases: TGTGCCAGCTCACCAAGACAGGCGAACACTGAAGCTTTCTTT. Protein sequence: CASSPRQANTEAFF.

This chain joins TRBV25-1 and TRBJ2-7; no reliable D call. V dropped 5 bases and J dropped 2 bases, with 7 bases sitting between them. CDR3 length: 12 amino acids. Germline CDR1 is MGHDK and CDR2 is SYGVNS. CDR3 sequence: CASSPTAYEQYF. CDR3 in DNA: TGTGCCAGCAGTCCAACAGCCTACGAGCAGTACTTC.

The V and J genes are TRBV2 and TRBJ2-2; 13 bases agree with TRBD2. Trimming cost V 6 bases and J 7 bases; bases outside gene matches: 17. The V gene's germline CDR1 is SNHLY and CDR2 FYNNEI. The CDR3 runs 19 residues. For the CDR3, the DNA is TGTGCCAGCAGAGATGGGACTAGCGGGACCCTATACGCTGGCGGGGAGCTGTTTTTT. Its translation is CASRDGTSGTLYAGGELFF. The entire variable domain, with the rest obtained from reference TRBV2 and TRBJ2-2, is as follows: EPEVTQTPSHQVTQMGQEVILRCVPISNHLYFYWYRQILGQKVEFLVSFYNNEISEKSEIFDDQFSVERPDGSNFTLKIRSTKLEDSAMYFCASRDGTSGTLYAGGELFFGEGSRLTVL.

The J gene is TRBJ1-1, the V gene TRBV7-6; 11 positions agree with TRBD1. The CDR3 spans 17 residues. The germline gives CDR1 SGHVS, CDR2 FNYEAQ. V trimming: 6 bases; J trimming: 0 bases; junction bases outside the gene matches: 9. The CDR3 loop reads CASSTGTGGGVNTEAFF. Here the CDR3 DNA reads TGTGCCAGCAGTACGGGGACAGGGGGTGGGGTGAACACTGAAGCTTTCTTT.

This sequence joins TRBV12-5 and TRBJ2-1, with 7 bases aligning to TRBD1. Germline CDR1 LGHNT, CDR2 FRNRAP. This CDR3 is 13 amino acids long. Losses at the gene ends were 7 bases for V and 6 bases for J; bases not matched to a gene: 6. This CDR3 is CASAYDRANEQFF. The CDR3 DNA reads as TGTGCTAGTGCCTACGACAGGGCCAATGAGCAGTTCTTC.

For the CDR3, the DNA is TGTGCCATCAGTCCCGGGACAGGGTCGGAGACCCAGTACTTC. Translating it yields CAISPGTGSETQYF. The chain is built from TRBV10-3 and TRBJ2-5; TRBD1 matches at 9 bases. Looked up from germline, CDR1 is ENHRY and CDR2 is SYGVKD. The CDR3 length is 14 residues. V was pared by 5 bases and J by 5 bases, with 6 bases of the junction left unmatched.

The V gene is TRBV11-2, the J gene TRBJ2-1; D is uncertain. With 7 bases removed from V and 5 bases from J, the gap between germline ends came to 9 bases. Looked up from germline, CDR1 is SGHAT and CDR2 is FQNNGV. This CDR3 is 12 amino acids long. The CDR3 DNA reads TGTGCCAGCATCGGGTACAACAATGAGCAGTTCTTC. It encodes CASIGYNNEQFF.

The chain recombines TRBV9 with TRBJ1-3; D gene ambiguous. V lost 0 bases and J lost 8, with 18 bases in between. Germline CDR1 SGDLS, CDR2 YYNGEE. CDR3 size: 16 residues. CDR3 DNA sequence: TGTGCCAGCAGCGTAGGCCGAAATGGTCGTTCGGACACCATATATTTT. It translates to CASSVGRNGRSDTIYF.